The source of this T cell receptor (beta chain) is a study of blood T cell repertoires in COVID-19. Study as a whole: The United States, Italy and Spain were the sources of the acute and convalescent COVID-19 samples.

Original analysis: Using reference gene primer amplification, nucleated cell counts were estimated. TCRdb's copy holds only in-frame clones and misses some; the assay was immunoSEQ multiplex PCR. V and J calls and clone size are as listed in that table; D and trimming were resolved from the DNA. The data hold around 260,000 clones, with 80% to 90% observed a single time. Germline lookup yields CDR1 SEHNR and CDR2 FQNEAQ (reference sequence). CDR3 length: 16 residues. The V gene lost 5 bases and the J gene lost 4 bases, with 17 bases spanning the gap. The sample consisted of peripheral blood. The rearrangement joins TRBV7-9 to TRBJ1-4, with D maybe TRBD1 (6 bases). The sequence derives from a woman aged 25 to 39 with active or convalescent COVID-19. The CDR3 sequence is CASSPSRGFINEKLFF. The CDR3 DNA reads TGTGCCAGCAGCCCTTCCAGGGGTTTTATTAATGAAAAACTGTTTTTT.